Below, one TCR beta chain is given with its context. This clonotype appeared many times. Its antigen is not yet known. Base qualities are not at hand, and no much larger clone is one base apart. This entry is derived from a study of early T cells in non-severe SARS-CoV-2 infection (dated by TCRdb to about 2021). Turning to the overall study: Bulk RNA from unsorted whole blood was used for TCR sequencing, so alpha and beta chains could not be paired.

Its CDR3 holds 15 amino acids, cysteine through phenylalanine. Just the 45-base CDR3 DNA is kept, in frame starting at base 1. CDR1 and CDR2, per the germline V gene (reference sequence), are PRHDT and FYEKMQ. The junction carries 18 bases between V and J, which are trimmed by 5 bases and 4 bases respectively. Library preparation used 5' RACE. Sequencing took place on a NextSeq 500. Unique molecular identifiers were attached to individual cDNA molecules in the TCR library protocol so that sequencing error and PCR bias could be corrected. TCR alpha and beta chains were both sequenced, and the abundances of alpha and beta sequences in each sample were closely correlated with each other. Per the original workflow: Decombinator V4 was used to annotate TCR sequences for V gene, J gene and CDR3. TCRs were defined as expanded if a significant change between any two time points was detected under a Poisson model with p below 0.0001. Abundances of TCRs were expressed as counts per million after normalisation to the total number of TCRs sequenced in each sample. MAIT TCRs were defined by TRAV1-2 paired with TRAJ12, TRAJ20 or TRAJ33, and iNKT TCRs by TRAV10 paired with TRAJ18. VDJdb, accessed on 1 November 2021, was searched for TCRs annotated for CMV, EBV and SARS-CoV-2, and TCRs annotated for more than one antigen were excluded. TCRdb handled the public reads itself, with Q25 trimming in fastp and clone calling in MiXCR, and kept productive beta chains. Here each entry gathers all rows of one CDR3 protein and keeps the most common genes and DNA. The V and J calls were determined by TCRdb, not by the authors. The sample table contains about 60,000 distinct CDR3 sequences; only one count was recorded for about 9.1% of them. About 9.4% of the sample rests with the top ten.

The study was a case-control design nested within a healthcare worker cohort in London, UK, with weekly nasopharyngeal swab PCR tests and blood sampling. Between 23 and 31 March 2020, the week of the UK lockdown, healthcare workers were enrolled and then followed up weekly for as long as 16 weeks. Broad study findings and their caveats: Matching against VDJdb was skewed toward anti-spike CD8 responses, likely underestimated virus-specific expansions, and missed private and CD4 specificities.

This TCR came from an adult who was a healthcare worker with PCR-confirmed SARS-CoV-2 infection or an uninfected control (not recorded which). Sequenced sample: whole blood. The receptor chain draws on TRBV13 and TRBJ2-7, with the D call perhaps TRBD1 or TRBD2, each one matching 5 bases. CDR3 loop: CASSSAGTDNYEQYF. The nucleotides are TGTGCCAGCAGCAGTGCCGGGACGGATAATTACGAGCAGTACTTC. When the CDR3 is completed using the reference TRBV13 and TRBJ2-7 genes on either side, the full variable domain is AAGVIQSPRHLIKEKRETATLKCYPIPRHDTVYWYQQGPGQDPQFLISFYEKMQSDKGSIPDRFSAQQFSDYHSELNMSSLELGDSALYFCASSSAGTDNYEQYFGPGTRLTVT.